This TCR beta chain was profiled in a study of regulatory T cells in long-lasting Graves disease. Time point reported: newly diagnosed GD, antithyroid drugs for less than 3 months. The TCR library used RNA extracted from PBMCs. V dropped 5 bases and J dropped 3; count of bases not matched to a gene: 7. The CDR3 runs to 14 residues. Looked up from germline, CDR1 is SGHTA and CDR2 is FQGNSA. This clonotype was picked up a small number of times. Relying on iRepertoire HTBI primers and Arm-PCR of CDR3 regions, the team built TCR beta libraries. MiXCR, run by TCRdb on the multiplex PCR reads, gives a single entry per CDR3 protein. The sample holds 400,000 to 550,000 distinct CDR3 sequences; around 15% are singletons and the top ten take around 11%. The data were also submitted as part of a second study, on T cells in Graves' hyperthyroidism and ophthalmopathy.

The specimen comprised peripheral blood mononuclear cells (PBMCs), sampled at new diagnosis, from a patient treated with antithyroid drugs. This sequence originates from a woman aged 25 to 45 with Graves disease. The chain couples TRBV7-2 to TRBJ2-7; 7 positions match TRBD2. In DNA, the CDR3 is TGTGCCAGCAGCCCGACTAGCCCAGGCTACGAGCAGTACTTC. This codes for CASSPTSPGYEQYF.